This T cell receptor beta chain is drawn from a study of T-cell reconstitution after alpha-beta-depleted transplantation in children. The sample holds a few counts of this clonotype. V was shortened by 11 bases and J by 5 bases, with 18 bases between the two germline ends. Per the germline V gene, CDR1 is KGHSH and CDR2 is LQKENI. The CDR3 is 13 amino acids. Preparation of the TCRbeta library was carried out with unique molecular identifiers. TCRdb re-called the PCR reads with MiXCR, one entry per CDR3 protein. The sample consists of more than 400,000 distinct CDR3 sequences, over 9.5% of them appearing once.

Here the sequenced sample was PBMCs, mostly from graft donor cells, taken 180 days after TCRalphabeta/CD19-depleted stem cell transplant. This receptor was taken from a female patient younger than 10 who had a stem cell transplant for aplastic anemia, so the T cells may come from the graft donor. The chain combines TRBV18 with TRBJ2-5; tentatively, D is TRBD1 (6 bases). CDR3 nucleotide sequence: TGTGCCGGCACTCAAGGCAGGGGTGAGACCCAGTACTTC. It is translated as CAGTQGRGETQYF.